The TCR beta chain described here comes from a study of blood T cell repertoires in COVID-19. Participant age was 18 to 89 years, and participants resided in around 24 US areas. The protocol was immunoSEQ multiplex PCR, while the TCRdb copy is restricted to in-frame clones and leaves out a portion. The sample includes approximately 340,000 clones, more than 85% of them seen just once. The CDR3 extends over 15 amino acids. Per the germline V gene, CDR1 is SNHLY and CDR2 is FYNNEI. V lost 4 bases and J lost 3; bases outside the gene matches: 7. This receptor was taken from a woman between 40 and 55 years old who had been exposed to COVID-19. Sequences were obtained from PBMCs or T cells enriched from blood (not recorded which). This chain joins TRBV2 and TRBJ2-7; 9 positions match TRBD2. For the CDR3, the DNA is TGTGCCAGCAGTGTACGCGGGGGGGCTGGCTACGAGCAGTACTTC. Its protein product is CASSVRGGAGYEQYF.